This T cell receptor (beta chain) was identified during a study of regulatory T cells in long-lasting Graves disease. Broader study findings: Persistent disease preferred TRBV28, TRBJ1-2 and TRBJ2-5; new disease, TRBV20-1 and TRBJ2-1.

Trimming took 5 bases from V and 3 from J, leaving 16 bases between them. Looked up from germline, CDR1 is MNHEY and CDR2 is SMNVEV (reference sequence). This CDR3 is built from 15 residues. The time point: persistent/refractory GD, antithyroid drugs over 5 years with positive TRAb. PBMCs were the source of the RNA used for TCR sequencing. An endocrinology department in Xi'an, China, supplied the patients. HTBI primers from iRepertoire and Arm-PCR of CDR3 regions yielded the TCR beta libraries. TCRdb passed the multiplex PCR reads through MiXCR, listing each CDR3 protein once. The sample carries a few hundred thousand distinct CDR3 sequences, 20% to 25% recorded once. Details on this clonotype: The antigen is unknown. A read error may explain this, as a much larger clone is one base away.

The genes are TRBV27 and TRBJ1-1; weak D call: TRBD1 (6 bases). The sequence was obtained from a female donor with Graves disease. The sequences come from peripheral blood mononuclear cells (PBMCs), collected when the disease was refractory, from a patient treated with antithyroid drugs. CDR3 DNA sequence: TGTGCCAGCAGTACCTTGACAGGTACTTACACTGAAGCTTTCTTT. This translates into CASSTLTGTYTEAFF.